The clone carrying this T cell receptor beta chain was seen at least ten times. Its antigen is currently unknown. This sample stems from a study of T cell repertoires in cytomegalovirus infection. Points from the study as a whole: Across the ex vivo response, the dominant clonotypes were HLA-C-restricted CMV-specific TCR beta clonotypes.

The V end was cut by 6 bases, the J end by 0 bases, with 14 bases between. The CDR3 is 15 amino acids. The germline V gene encodes CDR1 DFQATT and CDR2 SNEGSKA (reference sequence). TCRdb processed the reads anew with MiXCR; each CDR3 protein has one entry. The repertoire has roughly 320,000 distinct CDR3 sequences, around 9.1% of them found once; the top ten carry less than 3%. The V and J genes are TRBV20-1 and TRBJ2-2, with D possibly TRBD2 on 5 matching bases. Sequenced input: PBMCs. This sequence was found in a human donor in good health (CMV status not recorded). Some clones in this sample may be carry-over from other donors' samples. The CDR3 reads CSAKRANTNTGELFF. The CDR3 coding sequence is TGCAGTGCCAAGAGGGCAAACACGAACACCGGGGAGCTGTTTTTT.